This TCR beta chain was observed in a study of CD8 T cells in ankylosing spondylitis. Study-wide results and limits: Within ankylosing spondylitis blood, a TCR beta motif made up of roughly eight highly homologous variants appeared to be characteristic. There was reportedly significant enrichment of clones that were disease-linked in matched ankylosing spondylitis synovial fluid. Relatively rare in peripheral blood, disease-linked clones were also CD8+. Certain motif variants had earlier been reported in reactive arthritis synovial fluid and blood.

Notes on this clonotype: No antigen is known for it.

With molecular barcodes, quantitative 5'-RACE was used to make the TCR beta libraries. TCRdb processed the 5' RACE reads anew with MiXCR; each CDR3 protein has one entry. Of 500,000 to 550,000 distinct CDR3 sequences in the sample, over 9.5% were seen once. V lost 4 bases, J lost 4 bases, and 7 bases stayed unmatched. The germline CDR1 and CDR2 sequences are LGHDT and YNNKEL (reference sequence). This CDR3 region has 15 residues. The sequenced material came from blood, either unsorted or a sorted T cell fraction (not recorded which). The rearrangement joins TRBV3-1 to TRBJ2-1, with 7 bases fitting TRBD1. This TCR was recovered from a male donor with ankylosing spondylitis. The CDR3 DNA sequence: TGTGCCAGCAGCCGAGGGACAGCAATTTACAATGAGCAGTTCTTC. Amino acids: CASSRGTAIYNEQFF.